A selection of T cell receptor beta chains follows, all from one sample in a study of CD4 and CD8 cells across lung adenocarcinoma regions. TCRdb redid the calling of the PCR reads with MiXCR, one entry per CDR3 protein. This sample has almost 7,000 distinct CDR3 sequences; approximately 54% occur once, and the top ten carry 42%. The sample taken for sequencing was CD8+ T cells from the center of a lung tumor. These receptors were collected from a male donor with lung adenocarcinoma. The CD4 and CD8 labels of this study may be unreliable. The CDR3 runs from the conserved cysteine through the conserved F or W. Each record gives: CDR3 DNA, CDR3 protein, J gene, V gene, D gene, clone size. The D gene is left open where the match is weak. Size is stated for part of the rows, as once, few or many counts, or as a class when the clone is expanded.

TGTGCCAGCAGTTCACGACGAGTGGGAGCCACAAACATTCAGTATTTC CASSSRRVGATNIQYF TRBJ2-4 TRBV27 - -
TGTGCCAGCAGTCCAAAAGCGGGAGGGGGAAACAATGAGCAGTTCTTC CASSPKAGGGNNEQFF TRBJ2-1 TRBV6-4 TRBD2 -
TGTGCCAGCAGTGAAGTTGGGTGGGGGACTAGCGGGACCGGGACGCAGTTCTTC CASSEVGWGTSGTGTQFF TRBJ2-1 TRBV6-1 TRBD2 -
TGTGCCAGGGGTTACAAGGCTTTGAGAAACGATGCGCAGTTTTTT CARGYKALRNDAQFF TRBJ2-3 TRBV6-5 - -
TGTGCCAGCAGTGTGACTTACGATGAGCAGTTCTTC CASSVTYDEQFF TRBJ2-1 TRBV6-1 - medium-sized
TGTGCCTTGACCGTGCAGGGTGGGGGGTACATTCAGTACTTC CALTVQGGGYIQYF TRBJ2-4 TRBV30 - many
TGTGCCAGCAGTTCCCGTCTAGCCCGTGACCCAGATACCCAGTATTTC CASSSRLARDPDTQYF TRBJ2-3 TRBV27 - -
TGTGCCAGCAGCTTTGGTCAGACAGGGGGCGCTGGCTATGGCTACACCTTC CASSFGQTGGAGYGYTF TRBJ1-2 TRBV7-2 TRBD1 -
TGCGCCGCGAAGCACAGTGGTCTAGACCAAGACACCCAGTACTTC CAAKHSGLDQDTQYF TRBJ2-4 TRBV10-2 - -
TGTGCCATCAGCTCAGCGGGGTTGAACTACAATGCGCAGTTCTTC CAISSAGLNYNAQFF TRBJ2-1 TRBV10-3 TRBD2 -
TGTGCCAGCAGCACGACTAGCGGGGGGTCCATGTCCTACGAGCAGTACTTC CASSTTSGGSMSYEQYF TRBJ2-7 TRBV7-6 TRBD2 -
TGTGCCAGCAGGAGCGGGAGGGCCACAGATACGCAGTATTTT CASRSGRATDTQYF TRBJ2-3 TRBV6-1 TRBD2 few
TGTGCCAGCAGTTTGGGGCTCGGGGGCGGTGGCAAAGATACCCAGTACTTC CASSLGLGGGGKDTQYF TRBJ2-5 TRBV12-3/TRBV12-4 - -
TGTGCCAGCAGTGGCAGGGGGAAAGAGACCCGATACTTC CASSGRGKETRYF TRBJ2-1 TRBV27 TRBD1 -
TGTGCCAGGGGGGGGGCATATGGCTACACCTTC CARGGAYGYTF TRBJ1-2 TRBV6-1 - -
TGTGCCAGCAGCCCTACCGGGACTAGCGGGAGTTACAATGAGCAGTTCTTC CASSPTGTSGSYNEQFF TRBJ2-1 TRBV6-4 TRBD2 medium-sized
TGTGCCAGCAGTGAAGCTGGGTCGGCAGTATGGGATGGCTACACCTTC CASSEAGSAVWDGYTF TRBJ1-2 TRBV6-1 - many
TGTGCCACTACGTCCATCTACGAGCAGTACTTC CATTSIYEQYF TRBJ2-7 TRBV7-9 - -
TGTGCCAGCAGGAAGGCCTTAAGGACTAGCAGTTTGGCAGATACGCAGTATTTT CASRKALRTSSLADTQYF TRBJ2-3 TRBV27 TRBD2 many
TGCAGCGCCCGGAAGGGCCCCAACACAGATACGCAGTATTTT CSARKGPNTDTQYF TRBJ2-3 TRBV29-1 - -
TGTGCCAGCATTGGACTAGCGAACACCGGGGAGCTGTTTTTT CASIGLANTGELFF TRBJ2-2 TRBV6-1 TRBD2 -
TGTGCCAGCACCCGGGGAGGGGGCGACGAGCAGTACTTC CASTRGGGDEQYF TRBJ2-7 TRBV7-8 - medium-sized
TGTGCCAGCAGCCGGACGGGACTAGCGGGAGGGCCGCCGTTCTTC CASSRTGLAGGPPFF TRBJ2-1 TRBV7-9 TRBD2 -
TGTGCCAGCAGCCAACCGCGACAGCTTGATACGCAGTATTTT CASSQPRQLDTQYF TRBJ2-3 TRBV3-1 - once
TGTGCCGGCAGTGCCCAAGAGACGCAGTACTTC CAGSAQETQYF TRBJ2-5 TRBV27 - -
TGTGCCAGCACCTCGACAGGTGCCGGGGCCAACGTCCTGACTTTC CASTSTGAGANVLTF TRBJ2-6 TRBV12-3/TRBV12-4 - -
TGTGCCATCAGTCGACTAGCGGGCCTATCCTACAATGAGCAGTTCTTC CAISRLAGLSYNEQFF TRBJ2-1 TRBV10-3 TRBD2 -
TGCAGTGCTGGAGGCAGGGGTACAAGCGGGAGAACCGGGGAGCTGTTTTTT CSAGGRGTSGRTGELFF TRBJ2-2 TRBV20-1 TRBD2 few
TGTGCCAGCGGCCGGGAGGGGGCACCAATCGGGAAGATCAATGAGCAGTTCTTC CASGREGAPIGKINEQFF TRBJ2-1 TRBV6-1 - once
TGTGCCAGCAGTGCTTGGCGGGATAGCTCCTACAATGAGCAGTTCTTC CASSAWRDSSYNEQFF TRBJ2-1 TRBV6-1 - few
TGTGCCAGCAGTAGTCCGGGAGAGAGTCGGTATACGCAGTATTTT CASSSPGESRYTQYF TRBJ2-3 TRBV6-1 - -
TGTGCCAGCAGCCCACCGGGACTAGCGAATGAGCAGTTCTTC CASSPPGLANEQFF TRBJ2-1 TRBV6-1 TRBD2 few
TGTGCCAGCAGTTTCGGGCTAGGAGGCAAAAACACGCAGTATTTT CASSFGLGGKNTQYF TRBJ2-3 TRBV27 - -
TGTGCCAGCGGAAAGCAAACAGGTTATGTGAGCACAGATGAGCTGTTTTTT CASGKQTGYVSTDELFF TRBJ2-2 TRBV6-1 - -
TGTGCCAGTGGAAGGACAGGGCATGAGCAGTTCTTC CASGRTGHEQFF TRBJ2-1 TRBV27 TRBD1 many
TGTGCCAGCAGCCCCCGCGGGAAGGGCGCCGACGAGCAGTACTTC CASSPRGKGADEQYF TRBJ2-7 TRBV7-2 - many
TGCGCCAGCAGTACGCCCACCGGCGAGCAGTACTTC CASSTPTGEQYF TRBJ2-7 TRBV10-2 - -
TGTGCCAGCAGTCTGATGGACAGGAGAGAGCAGTTCTTC CASSLMDRREQFF TRBJ2-1 TRBV28 TRBD1 medium-sized
TGCGCCAGCAGCCAAGATATCGGGGGCCGTACTGAAGCTTTCTTT CASSQDIGGRTEAFF TRBJ1-1 TRBV4-1 - few
TGCGCCAGCAGCCAAGATGTGGGGACGGCGGGGGCCAACGTCCTGACTTTC CASSQDVGTAGANVLTF TRBJ2-6 TRBV4-1 - -
TGTGCCAGCAAAGCTCGCTTAGGGTATGGCTACACCTTC CASKARLGYGYTF TRBJ1-2 TRBV6-1 - -
TGCGCCAGCAGCCACGACCCCACAGATACGCAGTATTTT CASSHDPTDTQYF TRBJ2-3 TRBV5-1 - few
TGTGCCAGCAGCCCTAGCGTTACCAATGAGCAGTTCTTC CASSPSVTNEQFF TRBJ2-1 TRBV6-4 - -
TGTGCCAGCAGTTACTCTAGCGGGAGGGCCACCGGGGAGCTGTTTTTT CASSYSSGRATGELFF TRBJ2-2 TRBV6-2/TRBV6-3 TRBD2 medium-sized
TGTGCCAGCAGTTCTCCCGGGACTAGCTCCTACAATGAGCAGTTCTTC CASSSPGTSSYNEQFF TRBJ2-1 TRBV6-5 TRBD2 large
TGTGCCAGCTCGGGGCAAGGGTCAGGGGAGGACGAGCAGTTCTTC CASSGQGSGEDEQFF TRBJ2-1 TRBV6-1 - -
TGTGCCAGCAGGCGACAAGACACAGATACGCAGTATTTT CASRRQDTDTQYF TRBJ2-3 TRBV12-3/TRBV12-4 - -
TGTGCCAGCTTCGGGCAGCGGGTCGGCTACACCTTC CASFGQRVGYTF TRBJ1-2 TRBV9 - -
TGTGCCAGCAGTTATTCGACTAGCGCGCACAATGAGCAGTTCTTC CASSYSTSAHNEQFF TRBJ2-1 TRBV6-5 TRBD2 medium-sized
- CASTGIGVGSGANVQNF TRBJ2-6 TRBV6-1 - once
TGTGCCAGCCGCGAATCGGGGCGGAGAGCCAAAAACACTCAGTACTTC CASRESGRRAKNTQYF TRBJ2-4 TRBV25-1 - -
TGTGCCAGCAGGGGGGGAGGGGGGCGTGGCAAAGATACGCAGTATTTC CASRGGGGRGKDTQYF TRBJ2-3 TRBV6-4 - -
TGTGCCAGCAGCACGGACTCCGAGCAGTTCTTC CASSTDSEQFF TRBJ2-1 TRBV6-1 - few